Presented here are 3 T cell receptor beta chains from one specimen sequenced in a study of CD4 T cells in relation to SARS-CoV-2 and coronaviruses. Their recognized antigens are unknown. Unexposed donor CD4+ T cells date from about 2011-2019, before the COVID-19 pandemic. The cells were cultured for about ten days before CD4+ T cells were isolated. Method: immunoSEQ multiplex PCR; TCRdb's copy keeps in-frame clones and lacks some. The sample records more than 20,000 clones, around 66% being singletons. The sample comprised CD4+ T cells from PBMCs, cultured in vitro. These receptors were obtained from a human donor in good health.

The chain combines TRBV7-2 with TRBJ2-2, with unresolved D. Trimming stripped 2 bases from V and 1 base from J, with 8 bases between. Germline CDR1 reads SGHTA; CDR2 reads FQGNSA. The CDR3 is 15 residues long. The CDR3 here is CASSLQRLNTGELFF. Here the CDR3 DNA reads TGTGCCAGCAGCTTACAAAGACTGAACACCGGGGAGCTGTTTTTT.

The genes are TRBV19 and TRBJ2-1; D call uncertain. Germline CDR1 and CDR2: LNHDA and SQIVND (reference sequence). The CDR3 has 14 amino acids. The germline V and J ends were trimmed by 1 base and 7 bases, with 11 bases remaining between them. The CDR3 sequence is CASSIGPGRNEQFF. For the CDR3, the DNA is TGTGCCAGTAGTATAGGTCCTGGGCGAAATGAGCAGTTCTTC.

V is TRBV5-6 and J is TRBJ1-1; D is perhaps TRBD1 (6 bases). Germline loops: CDR1 SGHDT, CDR2 YYEEEE. CDR3 length equals 16 residues. Trimming stripped 2 bases from V and 5 bases from J, with 19 bases between. The CDR3, as DNA: TGTGCCAGCAGCTTCCAGGAGGGGGGGACGAGGACTGAAGCTTTCTTT. It translates to CASSFQEGGTRTEAFF.